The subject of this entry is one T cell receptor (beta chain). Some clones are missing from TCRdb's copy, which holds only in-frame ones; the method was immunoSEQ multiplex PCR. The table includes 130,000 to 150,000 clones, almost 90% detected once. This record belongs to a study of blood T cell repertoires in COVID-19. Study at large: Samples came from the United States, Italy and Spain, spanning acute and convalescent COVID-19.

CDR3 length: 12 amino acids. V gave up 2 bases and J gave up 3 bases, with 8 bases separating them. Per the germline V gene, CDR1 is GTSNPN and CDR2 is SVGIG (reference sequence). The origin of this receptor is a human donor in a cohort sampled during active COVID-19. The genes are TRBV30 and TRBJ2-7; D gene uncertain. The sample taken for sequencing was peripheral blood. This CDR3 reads CAWSTTGYEQYF. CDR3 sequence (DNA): TGTGCCTGGAGTACGACGGGCTACGAGCAGTACTTC.